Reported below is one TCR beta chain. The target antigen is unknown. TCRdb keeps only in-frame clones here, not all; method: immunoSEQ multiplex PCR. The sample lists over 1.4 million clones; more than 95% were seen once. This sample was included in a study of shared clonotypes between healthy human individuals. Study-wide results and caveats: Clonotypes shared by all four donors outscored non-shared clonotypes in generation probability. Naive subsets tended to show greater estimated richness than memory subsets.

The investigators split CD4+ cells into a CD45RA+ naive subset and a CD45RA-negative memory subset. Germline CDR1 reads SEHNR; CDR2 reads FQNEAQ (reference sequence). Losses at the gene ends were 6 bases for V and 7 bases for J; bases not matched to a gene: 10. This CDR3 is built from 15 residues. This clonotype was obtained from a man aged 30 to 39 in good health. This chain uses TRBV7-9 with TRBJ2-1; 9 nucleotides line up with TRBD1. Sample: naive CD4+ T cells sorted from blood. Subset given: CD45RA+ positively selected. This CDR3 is CASSYGTGRGNEQFF. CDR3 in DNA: TGTGCCAGCAGTTACGGGACAGGGAGGGGTAATGAGCAGTTCTTC.